This TCR beta chain was sequenced for a study of T cells in Graves' hyperthyroidism and ophthalmopathy. Trimming cost V 6 bases and J 5 bases, with 17 bases left between them. This CDR3 has 15 residues. The germline V gene encodes CDR1 KGHSH and CDR2 LQKENI. RNA transcripts provided the source from which TCR beta CDR3 regions were amplified. Initially, a first-round RT-PCR of the TCR CDR3 employed the HTBI primer set. TCRdb redid the calling of the multiplex PCR reads with MiXCR, one entry per CDR3 protein. The sample lists hundreds of thousands of distinct CDR3 sequences, roughly 20% seen once, with about 34% in the top ten.

What was sequenced was blood. J is TRBJ2-1 and V is TRBV18; a possible D gene is TRBD2 (6 bases). The origin of this receptor is a man aged 25 to 40 with Graves' ophthalmopathy. CDR3 residues: CASSHKFSGDNEQFF. CDR3 coding DNA: TGTGCCAGCTCTCATAAGTTTAGCGGAGACAATGAGCAGTTCTTC.